These 31 T cell receptor beta chains were all obtained from the same sample, sequenced in a study of Graves' ophthalmopathy and Graves' hyperthyroidism. The authors amplified TCR beta CDR3 regions from RNA transcripts. A first-round RT-PCR used HTBI primers, followed by a second-round multiplex PCR. Via MiXCR, TCRdb re-called the multiplex PCR reads, giving one row per CDR3 protein. This repertoire shows around 1.1 million distinct CDR3 sequences, approximately 35% found once; its top ten account for approximately 12%. The sequenced sample was peripheral blood or thyroid tissue (not recorded which). The receptors come from an adult man with Graves' hyperthyroidism.

The chain joins TRBV29-1 to TRBJ1-1; D is perhaps TRBD1 (5 bases). This CDR3 spans 15 amino acids. Germline values: CDR1 SQVTM, CDR2 ANQGSEA. The V and J ends lost 7 bases and 1 base respectively, with 19 bases between them. Here the CDR3 DNA reads TGCAGCGCCACCAGGGACGGAACCACGAACACTGAAGCTTTCTTT. Translation: CSATRDGTTNTEAFF.

This clonotype has more than one count but fewer than ten. The chain recombines TRBV6-5 with TRBJ1-2, with a possible D match to TRBD1 (6 bases). V was cut by 2 bases and J by 4 bases, with 14 bases left in between. There are 15 residues in the CDR3. CDR1 and CDR2 (germline): MNHEY, SVGAGI. This CDR3 reads CASSYETGTPYGYTF. CDR3 in DNA: TGTGCCAGCAGTTACGAGACCGGGACACCCTATGGCTACACCTTC.

This clonotype came up many times. The gene calls are TRBV19 and TRBJ1-5, with TRBD1 matching over 8 bases. The trim removed 6 bases at V and 4 bases at J, leaving 8 bases unmatched. This CDR3 contains 15 residues. CDR1 is LNHDA, CDR2 SQIVND, per germline (reference sequence). DNA of the CDR3: TGTGCCAGTAGAATCTCGACAGGGGTTAATCAGCCCCAGCATTTT. Translation: CASRISTGVNQPQHF.

At least ten counts were recorded for this clonotype. The gene calls are TRBV7-9 and TRBJ2-7; 9 bases are shared with TRBD1. V gave up 3 bases and J gave up 4 bases; unmatched junction bases: 10. Germline V gene sequence: CDR1 SEHNR, CDR2 FQNEAQ (reference sequence). This CDR3 is built from 16 residues. The CDR3 loop reads CASSFWLRDRAYEQYF. For the CDR3, the DNA is TGTGCCAGCAGCTTTTGGCTCCGGGACAGGGCGTACGAGCAGTACTTC. Looking up the rest from reference TRBV7-9 and TRBJ2-7 gives the full variable domain: DTGVSQNPRHKITKRGQNVTFRCDPISEHNRLYWYRQTLGQGPEFLTYFQNEAQLEKSRLLSDRFSAERPKGSFSTLEIQRTEQGDSAMYLCASSFWLRDRAYEQYFGPGTRLTVT.

This clonotype appeared many times. The chain couples TRBV5-1 to TRBJ1-2; TRBD1 agrees at 11 bases. The CDR3 runs to 16 residues. The J segment lost 2 bases and the V segment lost 4 bases, leaving 7 bases of the junction unmatched. In germline, CDR1 is SGHRS, CDR2 YFSETQ. CDR3 loop: CASSPDRGRANYGYTF. CDR3 sequence (DNA): TGCGCCAGCAGCCCGGACAGGGGGCGCGCGAACTATGGCTACACCTTC.

A word on this clonotype: Since a much larger clone is just one base distant, this may be a read error. The chain has TRBV7-9 and TRBJ2-2; 7 bases line up with TRBD1. Germline trimming cut 11 bases from V and 1 base from J; bases unmatched to any gene: 7. CDR1 and CDR2 from the germline V gene are SEHNR and FQNEAQ (reference sequence). This CDR3 is built from 14 residues. CDR3 amino acids: CAGKAGGNTGELFF. CDR3 nucleotides: TGTGCCGGCAAAGCAGGGGGGAACACCGGGGAGCTGTTTTTT.

This clonotype came up many times. The chain is built from TRBV2 and TRBJ2-7, with a tentative D call TRBD1 (6 bases). V was clipped by 3 bases and J by 6 bases, with 12 bases between them. The length of the CDR3 is 13 residues. The germline V gene has CDR1 SNHLY and CDR2 FYNNEI. For the CDR3, the DNA is TGTGCCAGCAGTGAGCAGGGGATGGGCGAGCAGTACTTC. This gives the protein CASSEQGMGEQYF. Using reference TRBV2 and TRBJ2-7 for the parts outside the CDR3, the full variable domain is EPEVTQTPSHQVTQMGQEVILRCVPISNHLYFYWYRQILGQKVEFLVSFYNNEISEKSEIFDDQFSVERPDGSNFTLKIRSTKLEDSAMYFCASSEQGMGEQYFGPGTRLTVT.

This clonotype was found many times. The chain carries TRBV7-7 and TRBJ2-2, with 10 positions matching TRBD2. CDR3 length: 15 residues. The V and J ends lost 5 bases and 7 bases, in that order; junction bases with no gene match: 7. Germline V gives CDR1 SSHAT, CDR2 FNYEAQ (reference sequence). Here the CDR3 reads CASSLSGRQSGELFF. The CDR3 nucleotides are TGTGCCAGCAGCCTTAGCGGGAGGCAGAGCGGGGAGCTGTTTTTT.

There are many counts of this clonotype. The gene calls are TRBV2 and TRBJ2-7; perhaps D is TRBD1 or TRBD2 (5 bases each). The CDR3 length is 12 residues. CDR1 SNHLY and CDR2 FYNNEI come from the germline V gene. With 7 bases removed from V and 6 bases from J, the gap between germline ends came to 13 bases. This chain's CDR3 is CASTFGASEQYF. In nucleotides, the CDR3 is TGTGCCAGCACCTTCGGGGCTAGCGAGCAGTACTTC.

Only a few counts were recorded for this clonotype. The chain combines TRBV20-1 with TRBJ1-2; the match to TRBD1 covers 9 bases. V shed 6 bases, J shed 8 bases, and the junction held 16 bases outside the gene matches. The germline CDR1 and CDR2 sequences are DFQATT and SNEGSKA (reference sequence). The CDR3 runs to 15 residues. The CDR3 DNA follows: TGCAGTGCCGTAATAGGAACGACAGGGGGAAGGGGCTACACCTTC. Translating it yields CSAVIGTTGGRGYTF.

This clonotype was seen a few times. This chain uses TRBV27 with TRBJ1-2; weak D call: TRBD1 (6 bases). Germline V gene lookup returns CDR1 MNHEY and CDR2 SMNVEV (reference sequence). CDR3 length: 17 amino acids. Deletions cut 4 bases from V and 5 bases from J, with 23 bases between. CDR3 sequence reads: CASSSLMNREVGYGYTF. The DNA of the CDR3 is TGTGCCAGCAGTTCCCTCATGAACAGGGAGGTAGGATATGGCTACACCTTC.

This chain uses TRBV7-2 with TRBJ2-2, with D tentatively TRBD2 (5 bases). The CDR3 has 15 amino acids. The germline gives CDR1 SGHTA, CDR2 FQGNSA. V was pared by 2 bases and J by 7 bases, with 14 bases between. The DNA for the CDR3 is TGTGCCAGCAGCTTATCTACGGGAATGGGCGGGGAGCTGTTTTTT. Translation gives CASSLSTGMGGELFF.

This clonotype has at least ten counts. The V and J genes are TRBV7-2 and TRBJ1-1; tentatively, D is TRBD1 (5 bases). Germline CDR1 SGHTA, CDR2 FQGNSA. There are 14 residues in the CDR3. V lost 0 bases, J lost 5 bases, and 10 bases lay in between. DNA for the CDR3: TGTGCCAGCAGCTTAGCCCCAGGGTGGACTGAAGCTTTCTTT. Encoded protein: CASSLAPGWTEAFF.

The chain employs TRBV7-8 and TRBJ2-7; no reliable D call. The V gene's germline CDR1 is SGHVS and CDR2 FQNEAQ. Trimming took off 4 bases at V and 3 bases at J, with 10 bases between the two ends. The CDR3 totals 13 residues. The CDR3 DNA follows: TGTGCCAGCAGCTCATACAGATACTACGAGCAGTACTTC. Protein: CASSSYRYYEQYF. Drawing the rest from reference TRBV7-8 and TRBJ2-7, the complete variable domain is GAGVSQSPRYKVAKRGQDVALRCDPISGHVSLFWYQQALGQGPEFLTYFQNEAQLDKSGLPSDRFFAERPEGSVSTLKIQRTQQEDSAVYLCASSSYRYYEQYFGPGTRLTVT.

This clonotype was counted at least ten times. J is TRBJ2-5 and V is TRBV5-1, with TRBD1 matching 8 bases. CDR1 and CDR2 from the germline V gene are SGHRS and YFSETQ. This CDR3 region has 15 residues. V trimming: 1 base; J trimming: 7 bases; junction bases outside the gene matches: 9. DNA for the CDR3: TGCGCCAGCAGCTTGTACGGACAGGGTAGCGGGACCCAGTACTTC. Amino acids: CASSLYGQGSGTQYF.

For this clonotype: A read error may produce the germline difference seen at one junction end. This sequence joins TRBV10-2 and TRBJ2-7, with 10 bases lining up with TRBD2. The germline CDR1 and CDR2 sequences are WSHSY and SAAADI. The length of the CDR3 is 15 residues. CDR3 sequence reads: CASSKTSGYSYEQYF. CDR3 coding DNA: TGTGCCAGCAGTAAGACTAGCGGGTACTCCTACGAGCAGTACTTC.

The V gene is TRBV30, the J gene TRBJ1-2; 7 bases line up with TRBD1. CDR3 length equals 14 residues. V shed 3 bases, J shed 4 bases, and the junction held 8 bases outside the gene matches. The germline V gene encodes CDR1 GTSNPN and CDR2 SVGIG (reference sequence). DNA of the CDR3: TGTGCCTGGAGGAAACAGGGGCTTGGCTATGGCTACACCTTC. This encodes CAWRKQGLGYGYTF.

This clonotype was counted a few times. The chain employs TRBV5-1 and TRBJ2-2, with 8 bases that match TRBD1. CDR1 and CDR2 from the germline V gene are SGHRS and YFSETQ. This CDR3 is built from 14 residues. Trimming at V came to 1 base and at J to 7 bases, leaving 3 bases not matched to a gene. CDR3 in amino acids: CASSLTGGHGELFF. The CDR3 DNA sequence: TGCGCCAGCAGCTTGACAGGGGGGCACGGGGAGCTGTTTTTT.

The V gene is TRBV11-2, the J gene TRBJ1-4; a weak D match, TRBD1 (5 bases). The CDR3 loop spans 18 amino acids. Germline CDR1 is SGHAT and CDR2 is FQNNGV. Trimming took off 1 base at V and 1 base at J, with 16 bases between the two ends. CDR3 DNA: TGTGCCAGCAGCTTAGCGGTTGGGCGTACAGGAACTAATGAAAAACTGTTTTTT. Translated: CASSLAVGRTGTNEKLFF.

This clonotype was recorded many times. The CDR3 protein is CSARKPRDSSIRAQHF. The CDR3 region has the DNA TGCAGTGCTAGGAAGCCGCGGGACAGTTCCATCCGGGCCCAGCATTTT. This chain links TRBV20-1 with TRBJ1-5, with TRBD1 matching over 7 bases. The length of the CDR3 is 16 residues. The trim removed 3 bases at V and 11 bases at J, leaving 19 bases unmatched. Germline CDR1 DFQATT, CDR2 SNEGSKA (reference sequence).

Note on this clonotype: A much larger clone differs from this one at a single base, so this may be a read error. The CDR3 carries no conserved terminal phenylalanine or tryptophan, so it likely arises from a read error. V and J are TRBV20-1 and TRBJ2-6, with a tentative D call TRBD1 (6 bases). The germline V gene encodes CDR1 DFQATT and CDR2 SNEGSKA (reference sequence). This CDR3 comprises 15 residues. V dropped 4 bases and J dropped 4 bases, with 14 bases sitting between them. CDR3 residues: CSATGHSSGANVLTS. For the CDR3, the DNA is TGCAGTGCTACGGGACACTCGTCCGGGGCCAACGTCCTGACTTCC.

Comments on this clonotype: The DNA is left out, because the CDR3 cannot be placed on it with certainty; the CDR3 is given as TCRdb lists it. V usage is TRBV10-3 and J usage is TRBJ2-7; TRBD2 was called by the table and not checked on the DNA. Including both end residues, the CDR3 is 17 amino acids long. CDR1 is ENHRY, CDR2 SYGVKD, per germline. The CDR3 reads CDICSARLGEGLYEQYF.

This clonotype was seen repeatedly, ten times or more. The chain employs TRBV5-6 and TRBJ2-7, with TRBD1 identical over 9 bases. With V trimmed by 4 bases and J by 6 bases, 5 bases remained unmatched. The CDR3 length is 13 residues. Germline V lookup: CDR1 SGHDT, CDR2 YYEEEE. CDR3 residues: CASSMTGGGEQYF. In DNA form, the CDR3 reads TGTGCCAGCAGCATGACAGGGGGGGGCGAGCAGTACTTC.

This clonotype showed up just a few times. The chain recombines TRBV6-5 with TRBJ1-4; perhaps TRBD1 as D (5 bases). CDR3 length: 17 amino acids. V was cut by 3 bases and J by 6 bases, with 20 bases left in between. From germline, CDR1 is MNHEY and CDR2 SVGAGI. The CDR3, as DNA: TGTGCCAGCAGTTATAGTTTCGGGACTGCGGAGGATGAAAAACTGTTTTTT. Its protein is CASSYSFGTAEDEKLFF.

The chain links TRBV7-9 to TRBJ2-5; D is possibly TRBD2 (6 bases). Germline CDR1 SEHNR, CDR2 FQNEAQ (reference sequence). V lost 5 bases and J lost 6, with 25 bases in between. The CDR3 consists of 17 residues. The CDR3 nucleotides are TGTGCCAGCAGCCCGGTGAGGGAGGCTACCCTCAAGAAGACCCAGTACTTC. Translating it yields CASSPVREATLKKTQYF.

This clonotype was found many times. The chain has TRBV20-1 and TRBJ2-7; 9 nucleotides agree with TRBD2. The CDR3 is made up of 14 amino acids. Germline V lookup: CDR1 DFQATT, CDR2 SNEGSKA (reference sequence). V gave up 5 bases and J gave up 4 bases; unmatched junction bases: 9. This chain's CDR3 is CSASPPSGVYEQYF. The CDR3 bases are TGCAGTGCTTCACCCCCTAGCGGGGTATACGAGCAGTACTTC.

The CDR3 bases are TGTGCCAGCAGCCGGGACCTAGACAATTCACCCCTCCACTTT. Translated: CASSRDLDNSPLHF. The rearrangement uses TRBV7-9 and TRBJ1-6; TRBD1 might be the D (5 bases). Germline V gene data show CDR1 as SEHNR and CDR2 as FQNEAQ (reference sequence). V gave up 5 bases and J gave up 7 bases, with 12 bases separating them. The CDR3 runs to 14 residues.

This clonotype appeared many times. The conserved phenylalanine or tryptophan is not found at the CDR3 terminus, so this likely reflects a read error. The limits of the CDR3 on the DNA are not certain, so only TCRdb's listed CDR3 is given. The rearrangement uses TRBV12-3 or TRBV12-4 and TRBJ2-7; the table's D gene call, TRBD1, was not cross checked with the DNA. The CDR3 is 11 amino acids in total, end residues counted. CDR3 loop: CASSLGQGAIL.

This clonotype has more than one count but fewer than ten. The chain links TRBV2 to TRBJ1-6, with a tentative D call TRBD1 (6 bases). V gave up 8 bases and J gave up 8 bases, with 13 bases separating them. The CDR3 is 13 amino acids. Germline assignment: CDR1 SNHLY and CDR2 FYNNEI. CDR3 region: CASSKGGDSPLHF. CDR3 DNA sequence: TGTGCCAGCTCGAAGGGGGGAGATTCACCCCTCCACTTT.

This clonotype was seen at least ten times. The genes are TRBV20-1 and TRBJ1-4; D perhaps matches TRBD1 (5 bases). Germline CDR1 and CDR2: DFQATT and SNEGSKA (reference sequence). V was trimmed by 6 bases and J by 0 bases, leaving 8 bases between them. There are 13 residues in the CDR3. The CDR3 is CSAYRPTNEKLFF. For the CDR3, the DNA is TGCAGTGCGTACAGGCCAACTAATGAAAAACTGTTTTTT.

This clonotype was picked up a small number of times. The J gene is TRBJ2-7, the V gene TRBV7-6, with D uncertain. The CDR3 is 14 amino acids. CDR1 is SGHVS, CDR2 FNYEAQ, per germline. Trimming shortened V by 0 bases and J by 2 bases, and 8 bases separated the two germline ends. The CDR3 loop reads CASSLAVGTYEQYF. In nucleotides, the CDR3 is TGTGCCAGCAGCTTAGCCGTCGGAACCTACGAGCAGTACTTC.